Sequencing of this T cell receptor beta chain was carried out in a study of PD-L1 blockade in urothelial cancer. About the study: T cells were recovered from blood samples at a median of around 140,000.

Documented time point: peripheral blood 6 weeks after treatment start. Per patient, between 1 and 8 samples were collected at pretreatment and on-treatment time points. The CDR3 loop spans 16 amino acids. The germline CDR1 and CDR2 sequences are MNHNS and SASEGT. V was clipped by 3 bases and J by 6 bases; unmatched bases: 10. PCRs each included synthetic TCR analog templates spiked in. This table comes from immunoSEQ multiplex PCR, and its TCRdb copy is limited to in-frame clones, with some not included. Of approximately 50,000 clones detected, more than 70% appear once; the ten largest clones hold around 2.5%.

The origin of this receptor is a man in his 60s with urothelial cancer. The sequences come from PBMCs, collected around atezolizumab (anti-PD-L1) treatment. The chain employs TRBV6-1 and TRBJ1-4; 7 positions match TRBD1. DNA of the CDR3: TGTGCCAGCAGTGATGCTTCACAGGGGTATTATGAAAAACTGTTTTTT. Translating it yields CASSDASQGYYEKLFF.